One sample yielded the 20 T cell receptor beta chains listed below, sequenced in a study of blood T cell repertoires in COVID-19. Sequenced by immunoSEQ multiplex PCR; TCRdb stores in-frame clones only, minus some. The sample lists about 110,000 clones, approximately 70% occurring once. The sequenced material came from peripheral blood. The source is an older woman with acute or convalescent COVID-19.

The chain is built from TRBV3-1 (or the pseudogene TRBV3-2) and TRBJ1-2, with 9 bases identical to TRBD1. Germline lookup yields CDR1 LGHDT and CDR2 YNNKEL (reference sequence). Trimming at V came to 2 bases and at J to 8 bases, leaving 12 bases not matched to a gene. This CDR3 comprises 16 residues. The CDR3 DNA reads TGTGCCAGCAGCCAAAGAACTTTAGGGACAGGGTACGGCTACACCTTC. This translates into CASSQRTLGTGYGYTF.

This chain connects TRBV29-1 to TRBJ1-1; possibly TRBD1 for D (5 bases). Germline assignment: CDR1 SQVTM and CDR2 ANQGSEA. This CDR3 has 14 amino acids. V dropped 4 bases and J dropped 1 base, with 13 bases sitting between them. The CDR3 protein is CSVGDSGGNTEAFF. The DNA for the CDR3 is TGCAGCGTTGGGGATAGCGGGGGGAACACTGAAGCTTTCTTT.

In its sample, this clone was seen once. The gene calls are TRBV25-1 and TRBJ2-7; TRBD2 matches at 7 bases. Per the germline V gene, CDR1 is MGHDK and CDR2 is SYGVNS. The CDR3 has 14 residues. V shed 1 base, J shed 6 bases, and the junction held 6 bases outside the gene matches. CDR3 loop: CASSELDGGTEQYF. CDR3 in DNA: TGTGCCAGCAGTGAATTGGACGGGGGGACCGAGCAGTACTTC.

This clone occurred a few times. The chain links TRBV4-2 to TRBJ1-1; maybe TRBD1 (5 bases). The CDR3 covers 14 residues. V was pared by 4 bases and J by 1 base, with 10 bases between. CDR1 and CDR2 (germline): LGHNA, YNFKEQ. CDR3 DNA sequence: TGTGCCAGCAGCCGCCCGCAGGGGAACACTGAAGCTTTCTTT. Protein: CASSRPQGNTEAFF.

The chain carries TRBV30 and TRBJ1-1, with a tentative D call TRBD1 (6 bases). The CDR3 is 11 residues long. Per germline, CDR1 GTSNPN and CDR2 SVGIG (reference sequence). The germline V and J ends were trimmed by 5 bases and 9 bases, with 13 bases remaining between them. The CDR3 coding sequence is TGTGCCTGGGACAGGAAAGGGCAAGCTTTCTTT. Protein: CAWDRKGQAFF.

In DNA form, the CDR3 reads TGTGCCAGCAGTGTAATCGGGACACCTAATCAAGAGACCCAGTACTTC. Its protein product is CASSVIGTPNQETQYF. The rearrangement uses TRBV6-4 and TRBJ2-5; D possibly corresponds to TRBD1 (6 bases). V lost 4 bases and J 2 bases, leaving 17 bases between the germline ends. Per germline, CDR1 MRHNA and CDR2 SNTAGT. This CDR3 contains 16 residues.

V and J are TRBV19 and TRBJ1-1, with a tentative D call TRBD1 (5 bases). The CDR3 covers 14 residues. V lost 5 bases, J lost 2 bases, and 12 bases lay in between. The germline CDR1 and CDR2 sequences are LNHDA and SQIVND (reference sequence). The chain's CDR3 is CASSPGGGNTEAFF. The CDR3 DNA reads as TGTGCCAGTAGTCCCGGGGGAGGAAACACTGAAGCTTTCTTT.

This chain links TRBV19 with TRBJ1-5; TRBD1 matches at 7 bases. V was clipped by 9 bases and J by 1 base; unmatched bases: 9. The CDR3 spans 15 residues. CDR1 is LNHDA and CDR2 is SQIVND in the germline V gene (reference sequence). The chain's CDR3 is CASLTGSGSNQPQHF. CDR3 DNA sequence: TGTGCCAGCCTGACAGGGAGTGGAAGCAATCAGCCCCAGCATTTT.

This clone has only a few counts. The V call is TRBV2, the J call TRBJ2-7, with 8 bases lining up with TRBD2. The CDR3 length is 14 residues. The germline V gene has CDR1 SNHLY and CDR2 FYNNEI. The V and J ends lost 6 bases and 6 bases, in that order; junction bases with no gene match: 10. Here the CDR3 reads CASSPTGGAGEQYF. The CDR3 bases are TGTGCCAGCAGCCCTACGGGGGGGGCGGGCGAGCAGTACTTC.

As concerns this clone: This sample includes further DNA sequences coding for the same CDR3. This chain joins TRBV12-3 or TRBV12-4 and TRBJ1-1; a weak D match, TRBD1 (5 bases). Deletions cut 3 bases from V and 4 bases from J, with 9 bases between. This CDR3 is built from 13 residues. CDR3 nucleotide sequence: TGTGCCAGCAGTTTGGGGCAGGGCACTGAAGCTTTCTTT. Its translation is CASSLGQGTEAFF.

V is TRBV7-8 and J is TRBJ1-1; a possible D gene is TRBD1 (5 bases). V lost 5 bases to trimming and J lost 1 base, with 20 bases between them. Germline V gene lookup returns CDR1 SGHVS and CDR2 FQNEAQ. This CDR3 spans 17 amino acids. The CDR3 coding sequence is TGTGCCAGCAGCCCTATAGGAGGGGCCGGAGAGAACACTGAAGCTTTCTTT. Protein sequence: CASSPIGGAGENTEAFF.

The gene calls are TRBV6-6 and TRBJ1-3, with D perhaps TRBD1 (6 bases). With 5 bases removed from V and 1 base from J, the gap between germline ends came to 9 bases. This CDR3 has 14 residues. Germline-derived CDR1 and CDR2 are MNHNY and SVGAGI (reference sequence). This CDR3 reads CASSTTGSGNTIYF. The CDR3, as DNA: TGTGCCAGCAGTACGACAGGTTCTGGAAACACCATATATTTT.

The rearrangement links TRBV27 to TRBJ2-7; D possibly corresponds to TRBD1 (5 bases). V lost 3 bases and J lost 1, with 7 bases in between. The V gene's germline CDR1 is MNHEY and CDR2 SMNVEV (reference sequence). The CDR3 runs 13 residues. This CDR3 reads CASSFQGSYEQYF. The DNA of the CDR3 is TGTGCCAGCAGTTTCCAGGGTTCCTACGAGCAGTACTTC.

This chain uses TRBV28 with TRBJ1-5; a possible D gene is TRBD1 (6 bases). Looked up from germline, CDR1 is MDHEN and CDR2 is SYDVKM. V was pared by 5 bases and J by 0 bases, with 14 bases between. The CDR3 contains 16 residues. The CDR3: CASSAPHRASNQPQHF. In DNA form, the CDR3 reads TGTGCCAGCAGTGCCCCTCACAGGGCTAGCAATCAGCCCCAGCATTTT.

In its sample, this clone was seen once. This rearrangement joins TRBV1 to TRBJ1-1; the table's D gene call, TRBD1, was not cross checked with the DNA. TRBV1 is a known pseudogene. CDR3 length: 20 residues. Written as DNA, the CDR3 is TGCACCAGCAGCTTCTCCGCGGGACAGGGGGTGTTCAAAGGGAACACTGAAGCTTTCTTT. Translation gives CTSSFSAGQGVFKGNTEAFF.

The genes are TRBV9 and TRBJ2-5; the match to TRBD1 covers 7 bases. V dropped 0 bases and J dropped 2; count of bases not matched to a gene: 7. Germline CDR1 is SGDLS and CDR2 is YYNGEE. CDR3 length: 16 amino acids. Here the CDR3 reads CASSVAGWGQQETQYF. DNA for the CDR3: TGTGCCAGCAGCGTAGCGGGGTGGGGACAGCAAGAGACCCAGTACTTC.

Comments on this clone: Other DNA sequences in the same sample also yield this CDR3. The chain couples TRBV2 to TRBJ1-3, with D possibly being TRBD1 (5 bases). The CDR3 runs to 18 residues. Germline CDR1 and CDR2: SNHLY and FYNNEI. V lost 10 bases to trimming and J lost 0 bases, with 25 bases between them. The CDR3 spells CAIQPGELLLLSGNTIYF. The DNA for the CDR3 is TGTGCCATCCAACCGGGGGAACTACTCCTTCTCTCTGGAAACACCATATATTTT.

The chain combines TRBV28 with TRBJ2-7, with 7 positions matching TRBD1. With 6 bases clipped from V and 2 bases from J, the junction kept 7 bases outside the gene matches. The CDR3 is made up of 14 amino acids. Germline V gene data show CDR1 as MDHEN and CDR2 as SYDVKM. Here the CDR3 DNA reads TGTGCCAGCAGACTCGGGACAGCCACCTACGAGCAGTACTTC. It codes for CASRLGTATYEQYF.

In its sample, this clone was seen a few times. The chain joins TRBV5-1 to TRBJ1-2, with TRBD1 as a possible D gene (6 bases). Per the germline V gene, CDR1 is SGHRS and CDR2 is YFSETQ. The length of the CDR3 is 14 residues. V lost 3 bases and J 3 bases, leaving 12 bases between the germline ends. Written as DNA, the CDR3 is TGCGCCAGCAGCTCCCTCGCAGGGGACTATGGCTACACCTTC. Its translation is CASSSLAGDYGYTF.

In this sample, this clone turned up a few times. The rearrangement uses TRBV3-1 (or the pseudogene TRBV3-2) and TRBJ2-2; D unresolved. Deletions cut 6 bases from V and 6 bases from J, with 14 bases between. CDR1 is LGHDT and CDR2 is YNNKEL in the germline V gene (reference sequence). The CDR3 totals 14 residues. The CDR3 region is CASRDIVISGELFF. The CDR3 DNA follows: TGTGCCAGCAGAGATATAGTGATCTCCGGGGAGCTGTTTTTT.